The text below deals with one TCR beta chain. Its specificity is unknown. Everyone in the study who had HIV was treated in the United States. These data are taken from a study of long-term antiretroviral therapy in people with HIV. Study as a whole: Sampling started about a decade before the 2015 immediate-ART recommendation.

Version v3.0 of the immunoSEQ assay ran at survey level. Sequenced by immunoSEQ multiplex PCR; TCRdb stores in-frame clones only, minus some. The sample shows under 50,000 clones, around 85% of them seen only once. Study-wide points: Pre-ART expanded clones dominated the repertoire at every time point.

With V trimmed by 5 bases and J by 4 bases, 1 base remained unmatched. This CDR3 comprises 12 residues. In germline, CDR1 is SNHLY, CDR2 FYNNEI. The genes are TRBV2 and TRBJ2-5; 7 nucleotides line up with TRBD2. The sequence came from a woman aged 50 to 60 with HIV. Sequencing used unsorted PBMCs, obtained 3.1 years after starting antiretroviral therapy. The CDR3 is CASSRLAETQYF. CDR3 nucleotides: TGTGCCAGCAGTCGACTAGCAGAGACCCAGTACTTC. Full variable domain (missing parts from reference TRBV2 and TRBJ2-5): EPEVTQTPSHQVTQMGQEVILRCVPISNHLYFYWYRQILGQKVEFLVSFYNNEISEKSEIFDDQFSVERPDGSNFTLKIRSTKLEDSAMYFCASSRLAETQYFGPGTRLLVL.